The 24 T cell receptor beta chains below all came from one sample that was sequenced in a study of cytomegalovirus exposure and HLA in healthy donors. The assay was immunoSEQ multiplex PCR, and TCRdb's table has in-frame clones only and misses some. The sample gives some 130,000 clones, approximately 84% of which show up once; roughly 27% is in the top ten. The sample comprised PBMCs. Receptor source: a man aged 30-40 years in good health and CMV-seropositive.

The gene calls are TRBV7-2 and TRBJ2-7, with 7 bases matching TRBD1. Germline CDR1 is SGHTA and CDR2 is FQGNSA. The CDR3 runs to 14 residues. The ends lost 4 bases at V and 4 bases at J; junction bases unmatched: 7. DNA for the CDR3: TGTGCCAGCAGCTCTCCGGGACAGCTGTACGAGCAGTACTTC. The encoded protein is CASSSPGQLYEQYF.

The chain joins TRBV7-9 to TRBJ1-2; D not certain. This CDR3 is 15 amino acids long. The ends were cut back, 6 bases at V and 8 bases at J, with 22 bases in the middle. Germline V lookup: CDR1 SEHNR, CDR2 FQNEAQ (reference sequence). CDR3 in DNA: TGTGCCAGCAGACCGCCCCTGGGCTCGTTTGGGGGCTACACCTTC. Amino acid sequence: CASRPPLGSFGGYTF.

The rearrangement uses TRBV6-6 and TRBJ1-5, with 9 nucleotides matching TRBD1. Germline V gene sequence: CDR1 MNHNY, CDR2 SVGAGI (reference sequence). The CDR3 is 15 residues long. The junction had 8 bases not matched to a gene; V was cut back by 5 bases and J by 6 bases. The CDR3 nucleotides read TGTGCCAGCAGTGCTAAACAGGGGGCGAGTCAGCCCCAGCATTTT. Its protein product is CASSAKQGASQPQHF.

The chain uses TRBV6-5 and TRBJ2-7, with TRBD2 as a possible D gene (5 bases). Trimming shortened V by 2 bases and J by 0 bases, and 14 bases separated the two germline ends. CDR3 length equals 16 residues. Germline CDR1 and CDR2: MNHEY and SVGAGI. In DNA form, the CDR3 reads TGTGCCAGCAGTTACGGTGGAGGAGGCAGCTCCTACGAGCAGTACTTC. This translates into CASSYGGGGSSYEQYF.

The V call is TRBV7-9, the J call TRBJ1-2, with D unclear. The V gene lost 3 bases and the J gene lost 3 bases, with 5 bases spanning the gap. This CDR3 contains 12 residues. Germline V gives CDR1 SEHNR, CDR2 FQNEAQ (reference sequence). The CDR3 reads CASSFEYYGYTF. CDR3 nucleotide sequence: TGTGCCAGCAGCTTCGAGTACTATGGCTACACCTTC.

Turning to this clone: Other nucleotide sequences in the sample specify the same CDR3. The chain couples TRBV6-5 to TRBJ2-3, with 10 nucleotides matching TRBD2. This CDR3 is built from 14 residues. V shed 6 bases, J shed 3 bases, and the junction held 3 bases outside the gene matches. The germline V gene has CDR1 MNHEY and CDR2 SVGAGI. The CDR3: CASRLAGGTDTQYF. The CDR3 nucleotides are TGTGCCAGCAGGTTAGCGGGGGGTACAGATACGCAGTATTTT.

The chain uses TRBV5-4 and TRBJ2-5, with D unclear. V lost 1 base and J lost 5, with 9 bases in between. The CDR3 spans 13 residues. Germline V gene lookup returns CDR1 SGHNT and CDR2 YYREEE (reference sequence). CDR3 residues: CASSLILEETQYF. The CDR3 DNA sequence: TGTGCCAGCAGCTTGATCCTGGAGGAGACCCAGTACTTC.

This chain joins TRBV10-3 and TRBJ1-2, with 7 bases aligning to TRBD1. J was trimmed by 6 bases and V by 4 bases; bases with no gene match: 8. The length of the CDR3 is 14 residues. Germline-derived CDR1 and CDR2 are ENHRY and SYGVKD. DNA for the CDR3: TGTGCCATCAGTGGTAAAGGGGGCGCGGATGGCTACACCTTC. It codes for CAISGKGGADGYTF.

CDR3: CASSSRTGKGNTEAFF. The CDR3 nucleotides read TGTGCCAGCAGCTCCCGGACGGGAAAGGGGAACACTGAAGCTTTCTTT. The chain combines TRBV7-2 with TRBJ1-1, with D unresolved. There are 16 residues in the CDR3. V gave up 4 bases and J gave up 1 base, with 16 bases separating them. Germline V gene sequence: CDR1 SGHTA, CDR2 FQGNSA.

This sequence joins TRBV7-9 and TRBJ2-1; 10 bases align to TRBD1. The germline V gene has CDR1 SEHNR and CDR2 FQNEAQ (reference sequence). With 5 bases clipped from V and 6 bases from J, the junction kept 7 bases outside the gene matches. The CDR3 runs to 15 residues. The CDR3 region is CASSLRDRGVNEQFF. The CDR3 DNA is TGTGCCAGCAGCCTCCGGGACAGGGGCGTCAATGAGCAGTTCTTC.

This rearrangement joins TRBV9 to TRBJ2-5; D unclear. The CDR3 runs to 13 residues. The germline V gene has CDR1 SGDLS and CDR2 YYNGEE. Trimming stripped 4 bases from V and 4 bases from J, with 11 bases between. The CDR3 coding sequence is TGTGCCAGCAGCCCCACACCAAGAGAGACCCAGTACTTC. Translating gives CASSPTPRETQYF.

The rearrangement uses TRBV9 and TRBJ1-5; D might be TRBD1 (6 bases). CDR3 length: 14 residues. V gave up 4 bases and J gave up 11 bases, with 19 bases separating them. Germline V gene lookup returns CDR1 SGDLS and CDR2 YYNGEE. The CDR3, as DNA: TGTGCCAGCAGCCCCGGACAAGGGACATGGGCCCAGCATTTT. Encoded protein: CASSPGQGTWAQHF. The full variable domain, rest sourced from reference TRBV9 and TRBJ1-5, is DSGVTQTPKHLITATGQRVTLRCSPRSGDLSVYWYQQSLDQGLQFLIQYYNGEERAKGNILERFSAQQFPDLHSELNLSSLELGDSALYFCASSPGQGTWAQHFGDGTRLSIL.

The chain has TRBV10-3 and TRBJ2-4; the match to TRBD2 covers 10 bases. Germline CDR1 and CDR2: ENHRY and SYGVKD. The CDR3 loop spans 16 amino acids. The V segment lost 0 bases and the J segment 1 base; nucleotides outside the gene matches: 0. CDR3 sequence (DNA): TGTGCCATCAGTGAGTCGACTAGCGGGGCCAAAAACATTCAGTACTTC. Its translation is CAISESTSGAKNIQYF.

A single count supports this clone. V gene TRBV18 combines with J gene TRBJ2-1, with 8 bases fitting TRBD2. Germline assignment: CDR1 KGHSH and CDR2 LQKENI. CDR3 length: 16 residues. Germline trimming cut 6 bases from V and 7 bases from J; bases unmatched to any gene: 14. The CDR3 loop reads CASSAGAGGNTNEQFF. The CDR3 DNA reads TGTGCCAGCTCGGCGGGGGCGGGAGGAAACACAAATGAGCAGTTCTTC.

The V and J genes are TRBV27 and TRBJ2-2, with TRBD2 identical over 13 bases. V was clipped by 5 bases and J by 1 base; unmatched bases: 19. The CDR3 spans 22 residues. Germline CDR1 and CDR2: MNHEY and SMNVEV (reference sequence). The CDR3 loop reads CASSVLPTFGTSGTLNTGELFF. CDR3 in DNA: TGTGCCAGCAGTGTTCTCCCGACATTTGGGACTAGCGGGACATTGAACACCGGGGAGCTGTTTTTT.

The chain has TRBV2 and TRBJ2-7; maybe TRBD2 (7 bases). The CDR3 consists of 15 residues. The germline CDR1 and CDR2 sequences are SNHLY and FYNNEI. Trimming shortened V by 6 bases and J by 3 bases, and 18 bases separated the two germline ends. CDR3 DNA sequence: TGTGCCAGCAGCCGCTCGGGCGGGGGCTTCTACGAGCAGTACTTC. Translation gives CASSRSGGGFYEQYF.

This clone was picked up one time. The rearrangement uses TRBV7-2 and TRBJ2-7; 10 nucleotides line up with TRBD2. With V trimmed by 5 bases and J by 1 base, 8 bases remained unmatched. Germline loops: CDR1 SGHTA, CDR2 FQGNSA. The CDR3 is 16 amino acids. Here the CDR3 reads CASSPGGLALSYEQYF. In nucleotides, the CDR3 is TGTGCCAGCAGCCCAGGGGGACTAGCGCTATCCTACGAGCAGTACTTC.

Many counts were recorded for this clone. The V call is TRBV7-2, the J call TRBJ1-2; a possible D gene is TRBD1 (5 bases). Germline V gene sequence: CDR1 SGHTA, CDR2 FQGNSA. V lost 3 bases, J lost 3 bases, and 14 bases lay in between. The CDR3 sequence is 15 residues long. CDR3 sequence (DNA): TGTGCCAGCAGCTTTGAGCCTCAGGGCTACTATGGCTACACCTTC. Amino acids: CASSFEPQGYYGYTF. Complete variable domain (other parts from reference TRBV7-2 and TRBJ1-2): GAGVSQSPSNKVTEKGKDVELRCDPISGHTALYWYRQSLGQGLEFLIYFQGNSAPDKSGLPSDRFSAERTGGSVSTLTIQRTQQEDSAVYLCASSFEPQGYYGYTFGSGTRLTVV.

A word on this clone: The same CDR3 arises from other DNA sequences in this sample as well. This sequence joins TRBV30 and TRBJ1-3; D is unclear. CDR3 length: 12 residues. V was cut by 4 bases and J by 4 bases, with 8 bases left in between. Germline V gene sequence: CDR1 GTSNPN, CDR2 SVGIG (reference sequence). The CDR3 reads CAWMDSGNTIYF. CDR3 DNA: TGTGCCTGGATGGACTCCGGAAACACCATATATTTT. The whole variable domain, remainder taken from reference TRBV30 and TRBJ1-3, is SQTIHQWPATLVQPVGSPLSLECTVEGTSNPNLYWYRQAAGRGLQLLFYSVGIGQISSEVPQNLSASRPQDRQFILSSKKLLLSDSGFYLCAWMDSGNTIYFGEGSWLTVV.

The V and J genes are TRBV27 and TRBJ2-7, with 8 nucleotides matching TRBD2. CDR1 MNHEY and CDR2 SMNVEV come from the germline V gene (reference sequence). Trimming at V came to 2 bases and at J to 1 base, leaving 4 bases not matched to a gene. This CDR3 region has 15 residues. CDR3 bases: TGTGCCAGCAGTTTAGGAGCGGGAGCGTCCTACGAGCAGTACTTC. Protein sequence: CASSLGAGASYEQYF.

V usage is TRBV6-6 and J usage is TRBJ1-1; D is perhaps TRBD1 (5 bases). The CDR3 contains 15 residues. Trimming cost V 3 bases and J 5 bases, with 16 bases left between them. Looked up from germline, CDR1 is MNHNY and CDR2 is SVGAGI (reference sequence). CDR3 sequence: CASSYGQGMRTEAFF. The DNA for the CDR3 is TGTGCCAGCAGTTATGGGCAGGGAATGAGAACTGAAGCTTTCTTT.

DNA for the CDR3: TGCGCCAGCAGCTTGGTTGTTTCGGGAAACACTGAAGCTTTCTTT. Its protein product is CASSLVVSGNTEAFF. The chain couples TRBV5-1 to TRBJ1-1; D unclear. This CDR3 has 15 amino acids. Germline CDR1 reads SGHRS; CDR2 reads YFSETQ. Trimming removed 0 bases from V and 2 bases from J, with 11 bases in between. The whole variable domain, remainder taken from reference TRBV5-1 and TRBJ1-1, is KAGVTQTPRYLIKTRGQQVTLSCSPISGHRSVSWYQQTPGQGLQFLFEYFSETQRNKGNFPGRFSGRQFSNSRSEMNVSTLELGDSALYLCASSLVVSGNTEAFFGQGTRLTVV.

V and J are TRBV13 and TRBJ2-3; D is unresolved. This CDR3 comprises 16 residues. The germline gives CDR1 PRHDT, CDR2 FYEKMQ (reference sequence). V was trimmed by 0 bases and J by 4 bases, leaving 14 bases between them. As DNA, the CDR3 is TGTGCCAGCAGCTTAGGAAGCTATGTGTCGGCAGATACGCAGTATTTT. Protein: CASSLGSYVSADTQYF.

V and J are TRBV27 and TRBJ2-5, with 9 bases lining up with TRBD1. The V gene end was trimmed by 6 bases and the J gene end by 2 bases; junction bases not matched to a gene: 4. CDR1 and CDR2 (germline): MNHEY, SMNVEV (reference sequence). CDR3 length: 14 residues. DNA of the CDR3: TGTGCCAGCAGCCGACAGGGGGGTCAAGAGACCCAGTACTTC. Protein sequence: CASSRQGGQETQYF.